The sequence of this T cell receptor (beta chain) was determined in a study of blood T cells in healthy people across ages. Study-level points and caveats: More naive CD4+ cells and higher diversity were found in long-lived than in aged donors. Estimates based on one million T cells were treated as lower bounds.

The authors ran a second PCR of roughly 6 to 12 cycles using a sample-barcoded 5' primer and a J-beta primer mix. TCRdb recomputed calls from the 5' RACE reads with MiXCR, one row per CDR3 protein. The sample has roughly 800,000 distinct CDR3 sequences, around 24% seen once. This clonotype was counted between two and nine times. As yet, its antigen is unknown. This sample also belongs to another study, concerning T cells of mothers and their children. That study reports: Samples were provided by three healthy Caucasian mothers and their six children. Thymic selection molds TCR recombination products alike in related and unrelated pairs.

Sequencing was done on a sample of blood. The sequence was obtained from a boy aged 5-17 years in good health.

In DNA form, the CDR3 reads TGTGCCAGCAGCTTGAGAGAGGATACGCAGTATTTT. Translation gives CASSLREDTQYF. V is TRBV11-2 and J is TRBJ2-3; the D is unclear. Germline-derived CDR1 and CDR2 are SGHAT and FQNNGV. The CDR3 is made up of 12 amino acids. V shed 3 bases and J shed 6 bases, with 7 bases lying between them.